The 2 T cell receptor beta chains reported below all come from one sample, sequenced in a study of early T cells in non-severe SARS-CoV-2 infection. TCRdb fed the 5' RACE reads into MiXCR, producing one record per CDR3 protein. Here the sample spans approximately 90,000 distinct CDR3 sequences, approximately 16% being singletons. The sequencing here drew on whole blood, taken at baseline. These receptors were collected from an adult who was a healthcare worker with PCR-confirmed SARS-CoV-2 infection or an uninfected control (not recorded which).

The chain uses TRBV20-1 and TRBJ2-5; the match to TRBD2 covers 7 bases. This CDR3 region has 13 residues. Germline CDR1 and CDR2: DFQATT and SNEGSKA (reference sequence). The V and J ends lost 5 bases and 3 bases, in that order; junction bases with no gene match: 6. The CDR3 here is CSAGGSLEETQYF. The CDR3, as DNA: TGCAGTGCTGGCGGGAGCTTGGAAGAGACCCAGTACTTC.

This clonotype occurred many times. In nucleotides, the CDR3 is TGCAGTGCTGACGACCGGGACTCCATACGGTTTGAGCAGTTCTTC. Amino acid sequence: CSADDRDSIRFEQFF. The rearrangement uses TRBV20-1 and TRBJ2-1, with a weak D call TRBD2 (6 bases). The V and J ends lost 5 bases and 9 bases respectively, with 23 bases between them. The CDR3 is 15 residues long. The germline CDR1 and CDR2 sequences are DFQATT and SNEGSKA (reference sequence).